These T cell receptor beta chains were read from a single sample in a study of blood T cell repertoires in COVID-19. Profiling relied on immunoSEQ multiplex PCR, and the TCRdb table lists in-frame clones only, not all of them. Here the sample spans some 270,000 clones, over 75% being singletons. Sample: PBMCs or T cells enriched from blood (not recorded which). The receptors shown here come from a woman in her twenties or thirties who had recovered from COVID-19. Each CDR3 is given with its conserved first and last residue. A D gene is named only where the DNA matches it firmly. The size entry is marked missing in some rows and otherwise reads once, few, many or a size class.

D: -
J: TRBJ1-2
size: -
V: TRBV7-2
CDR3: CASSPDRNYGYTF
DNA: TGTGCCAGCAGTCCCGACAGGAACTATGGCTACACCTTC

D: TRBD1
J: TRBJ1-5
size: -
V: TRBV7-2
CDR3: CASSSYRGPQPQHF
DNA: TGTGCCAGCAGCTCCTACAGGGGACCTCAGCCCCAGCATTTT

D: TRBD2
J: TRBJ2-3
size: once
V: TRBV3-1/TRBV3-2
CDR3: CASSQRLAGGGETQYF
DNA: TGTGCCAGCAGCCAAAGGCTAGCGGGGGGCGGCGAAACGCAGTATTTT

D: -
J: TRBJ1-3
size: -
V: TRBV15
CDR3: CATSIRGSGGNTIYF
DNA: TGTGCCACCAGCATAAGGGGATCTGGGGGAAACACCATATATTTT

D: TRBD1
J: TRBJ2-6
size: -
V: TRBV7-3
CDR3: CASSITTGFGANVLTF
DNA: TGTGCCAGCAGCATTACGACAGGGTTTGGGGCCAACGTCCTGACTTTC

D: -
J: TRBJ1-6
size: -
V: TRBV19
CDR3: CASSIYRDTYNSPLHF
DNA: TGTGCCAGTAGTATCTACAGGGACACCTATAATTCACCCCTCCACTTT

D: -
J: TRBJ2-1
size: -
V: TRBV27
CDR3: CASGRAKRDNEQFF
DNA: TGTGCCAGCGGGCGGGCAAAAAGGGACAATGAGCAGTTCTTC

D: -
J: TRBJ1-4
size: -
V: TRBV7-9
CDR3: CASSPQTGKLAEKLFF
DNA: TGTGCCAGCAGCCCACAAACAGGGAAGTTGGCTGAAAAACTGTTTTTT

D: -
J: TRBJ1-1
size: -
V: TRBV7-9
CDR3: CASSLFIQDEAFF
DNA: TGTGCCAGCAGCTTATTTATACAGGATGAAGCTTTCTTT

D: -
J: TRBJ2-2
size: -
V: TRBV6-5
CDR3: CASRQGQTGELFF
DNA: TGTGCCAGCAGGCAGGGGCAAACCGGGGAGCTGTTTTTT

D: -
J: TRBJ2-5
size: -
V: TRBV9
CDR3: CASSVGAGSAETQYF
DNA: TGTGCCAGCAGCGTAGGGGCGGGATCCGCAGAGACCCAGTACTTC

D: TRBD1
J: TRBJ2-1
size: -
V: TRBV3-1/TRBV3-2
CDR3: CASSQGTGSVNEQFF
DNA: TGTGCCAGCAGCCAGGGGACAGGGTCGGTCAATGAGCAGTTCTTC

D: TRBD2
J: TRBJ2-5
size: -
V: TRBV10-3
CDR3: CASRAGGGKETQYF
DNA: TGTGCCAGCCGGGCGGGAGGGGGGAAAGAGACCCAGTACTTC

D: -
J: TRBJ2-4
size: -
V: TRBV28
CDR3: CASSPRVDIQYF
DNA: TGTGCCAGCAGTCCTAGAGTTGACATTCAGTACTTC

D: -
J: TRBJ2-7
size: -
V: TRBV3-1/TRBV3-2
CDR3: CASSPWRSYEQYF
DNA: TGTGCCAGCAGCCCTTGGAGGTCCTACGAGCAGTACTTC

D: -
J: TRBJ2-2
size: once
V: TRBV9
CDR3: CASSATGKPGELFF
DNA: TGTGCCAGCAGCGCCACAGGGAAACCCGGGGAGCTGTTTTTT

D: -
J: TRBJ1-5
size: -
V: TRBV7-9
CDR3: CASSLESQVPSNQPQHF
DNA: TGTGCCAGCAGCTTAGAATCTCAGGTCCCCAGCAATCAGCCCCAGCATTTT

D: -
J: TRBJ1-1
size: -
V: TRBV12-3/TRBV12-4
CDR3: CASSLDRLAFF
DNA: TGTGCCAGCAGTTTAGACAGGCTGGCTTTCTTT

D: TRBD1
J: TRBJ1-2
size: few
V: TRBV6-5
CDR3: CASSTRTGRVGGYTF
DNA: TGTGCCAGCAGTACTCGGACAGGGAGGGTTGGCGGCTACACCTTC

D: TRBD1
J: TRBJ1-1
size: -
V: TRBV2
CDR3: CASSPTGGAFEAFF
DNA: TGTGCCAGCAGTCCTACAGGGGGCGCCTTTGAAGCTTTCTTT

D: -
J: TRBJ2-7
size: -
V: TRBV11-2
CDR3: CASSRITGRAYEQYF
DNA: TGTGCCAGCAGCCGCATTACAGGGAGGGCCTACGAGCAGTACTTC

D: -
J: TRBJ1-2
size: -
V: TRBV19
CDR3: CASSTPAVNGYTF
DNA: TGTGCCAGTAGTACTCCAGCGGTCAATGGCTACACCTTC